These T cell receptor beta chains were read from a single sample in a study of blood T cell repertoires in COVID-19. The assay was immunoSEQ multiplex PCR, and TCRdb's table has in-frame clones only and misses some. Counted here are 390,000 or so clones, approximately 90% occurring once; the ten biggest clones make up under 1.5%. Material: peripheral blood. These receptors all come from a woman in her twenties or thirties with active or convalescent COVID-19. Each CDR3 is given with its conserved first and last residue. A D gene is named only where the DNA matches it firmly. Size is stated for part of the rows, as once, few or many counts, or as a class when the clone is expanded.

V	J	size	D	CDR3	DNA
TRBV5-4	TRBJ2-7	NA	NA	CASSLGTAGAYEQYF	TGTGCCAGCAGCTTGGGGACAGCCGGAGCCTACGAGCAGTACTTC
TRBV5-1	TRBJ2-7	NA	TRBD1	CASSLLSGTGSMEQYF	TGCGCCAGCAGCTTACTTTCCGGGACAGGGAGTATGGAGCAGTACTTC
TRBV5-4	TRBJ1-1	NA	TRBD1	CASRGQETEAFF	TGTGCCAGCAGAGGACAGGAGACTGAAGCTTTCTTT
TRBV6-2/TRBV6-3	TRBJ2-5	NA	TRBD1	CASSPGGSETQYF	TGTGCCAGCAGTCCAGGGGGTTCAGAGACCCAGTACTTC
TRBV5-1	TRBJ1-3	NA	NA	CASRPGVTGNTIYF	TGCGCCAGCAGACCAGGGGTAACTGGAAACACCATATATTTT
TRBV2	TRBJ2-7	NA	TRBD2	CASSVSGGYEQYF	TGTGCCAGCAGTGTTAGCGGGGGCTACGAGCAGTACTTC
TRBV29-1	TRBJ2-5	NA	TRBD2	CSVENLRGVSQYF	TGCAGCGTTGAAAATTTGCGGGGGGTCTCCCAGTACTTC
TRBV7-9	TRBJ2-2	NA	NA	CASSLALGQPNTGELFF	TGTGCCAGCAGCTTAGCTCTAGGACAGCCCAACACCGGGGAGCTGTTTTTT
TRBV5-1	TRBJ2-3	NA	TRBD2	CASSSRTSGSIGPDTQYF	TGCGCCAGCAGCTCCAGGACTAGCGGGAGCATAGGCCCAGATACGCAGTATTTT
TRBV5-6	TRBJ2-2	NA	NA	CASSLVGMAGELFF	TGTGCCAGCAGCTTGGTGGGCATGGCCGGGGAGCTGTTTTTT
TRBV19	TRBJ2-7	NA	TRBD1	CASSAGQGYEQYF	TGTGCCAGTAGTGCCGGACAGGGCTACGAGCAGTACTTC
TRBV5-1	TRBJ1-2	few	NA	CASSNPQDGYTF	TGCGCCAGCAGCAACCCACAGGATGGCTACACCTTC
TRBV5-4	TRBJ1-1	NA	NA	CASSLGAGMNTEAFF	TGTGCCAGCAGCTTGGGGGCAGGGATGAACACTGAAGCTTTCTTT
TRBV19	TRBJ1-1	NA	TRBD1	CASSINSGQINTEAFF	TGTGCCAGTAGTATCAACTCGGGACAGATAAACACTGAAGCTTTCTTT
TRBV5-1	TRBJ1-2	NA	NA	CASSLVGTPTEDDGYTF	TGCGCCAGCAGCTTGGTCGGGACACCCACAGAGGATGATGGCTACACCTTC
TRBV5-1	TRBJ2-1	NA	TRBD2	CASSSTPTSGSSYNEQFF	TGCGCCAGCAGCTCGACCCCGACTAGCGGGAGTTCCTATAATGAGCAGTTCTTC
TRBV5-1	TRBJ1-6	NA	TRBD1	CASSLGQGGSPLHF	TGCGCCAGCAGCTTGGGACAGGGCGGTTCACCCCTCCACTTT
TRBV27	TRBJ1-2	NA	NA	CASTSWTANYGYTF	TGTGCCAGCACGTCCTGGACAGCCAACTATGGCTACACCTTC
TRBV18	TRBJ2-2	once	NA	CASSPRGLDPGELFF	TGTGCCAGCTCCCCCCGCGGACTCGACCCCGGGGAGCTGTTTTTT
TRBV4-1	TRBJ1-3	NA	NA	CASSPGGDTIYF	TGCGCCAGCAGCCCGGGGGGTGACACCATATATTTT
TRBV5-4	TRBJ2-5	NA	TRBD1	CASKFGTVGETQYF	TGTGCCAGCAAATTCGGGACAGTCGGGGAGACCCAGTACTTC
TRBV5-1	TRBJ1-1	NA	TRBD1	CASSSGTGAYNTEAFF	TGCGCCAGCAGCTCGGGGACAGGGGCCTATAACACTGAAGCTTTCTTT
TRBV14	TRBJ2-5	NA	TRBD1	CASSQDRAETQYF	TGTGCCAGCAGCCAGGACAGGGCGGAGACCCAGTACTTC
TRBV18	TRBJ1-1	NA	NA	CASSPLGGEAPYTEAFF	TGTGCCAGCTCACCACTGGGGGGGGAGGCCCCCTACACTGAAGCTTTCTTT
TRBV24-1	TRBJ1-5	once	NA	CATSAGGFSQPQHF	TGTGCCACCAGTGCCGGAGGTTTCAGTCAGCCCCAGCATTTT
TRBV7-2	TRBJ1-2	NA	NA	CASSVTGWDGYTF	TGTGCCAGCAGCGTTACAGGTTGGGATGGCTACACCTTC
TRBV30	TRBJ1-2	NA	NA	CAWSVASNYGYTF	TGTGCCTGGAGTGTGGCCTCTAACTATGGCTACACCTTC
TRBV6-6	TRBJ1-6	NA	TRBD1	CATWTGYNSPLHF	TGTGCCACATGGACAGGCTATAATTCACCCCTCCACTTT
TRBV10-3	TRBJ2-5	NA	TRBD2	CAISESGTSGETQYF	TGTGCCATCAGTGAGTCAGGGACTAGCGGAGAGACCCAGTACTTC
TRBV6-4	TRBJ2-1	NA	TRBD2	CASSEGSGSNEQFF	TGTGCCAGCAGTGAGGGTAGCGGGAGCAATGAGCAGTTCTTC
TRBV10-2	TRBJ1-5	NA	TRBD1	CASRSGGMAQPQHF	TGCGCCAGCAGGTCAGGGGGCATGGCGCAGCCCCAGCATTTT
TRBV6-5	TRBJ1-2	NA	NA	CASRQGNYGYTF	TGTGCCAGCAGACAGGGAAACTATGGCTACACCTTC
TRBV19	TRBJ1-5	NA	NA	CASSIPGSSNQPQHF	TGTGCCAGTAGTATCCCAGGGTCTAGCAATCAGCCCCAGCATTTT
TRBV19	TRBJ1-2	many	NA	CASSRGMGYGYTF	TGTGCCAGTAGCCGGGGGATGGGCTATGGCTACACCTTC
TRBV6-5	TRBJ1-1	NA	NA	CASTGHSNTEAFF	TGTGCCAGCACGGGACATTCGAACACTGAAGCTTTCTTT
TRBV6-5	TRBJ1-1	NA	TRBD1	CASSKNRGFTEAFF	TGTGCCAGCAGTAAAAACAGGGGGTTCACTGAAGCTTTCTTT
TRBV19	TRBJ1-4	NA	TRBD1	CASSSQGQGGKLNEKLFF	TGTGCCAGTAGTAGCCAAGGACAGGGTGGGAAGTTGAATGAAAAACTGTTTTTT
TRBV7-7	TRBJ2-7	NA	NA	CASSPRFSGEQYF	TGTGCCAGCAGCCCACGGTTTTCTGGCGAGCAGTACTTC
TRBV18	TRBJ1-3	once	NA	CASSPSLGNTIYF	TGTGCCAGCTCCCCTTCTCTAGGAAACACCATATATTTT
TRBV19	TRBJ1-1	NA	NA	CASKGRVDTEAFF	TGTGCCAGTAAAGGGAGGGTCGACACTGAAGCTTTCTTT
TRBV7-8	TRBJ1-3	NA	NA	CASSLNSRGSGNTIYF	TGTGCCAGCAGCTTAAATTCGCGGGGCTCTGGAAACACCATATATTTT
TRBV12-3/TRBV12-4	TRBJ2-1	NA	NA	CASTKLGLNEQFF	TGTGCCAGCACCAAACTAGGGTTGAATGAGCAGTTCTTC
TRBV10-3	TRBJ1-1	NA	TRBD1	CAISVATGAGTEAFF	TGTGCCATCAGTGTGGCGACAGGGGCCGGCACTGAAGCTTTCTTT
TRBV6-4	TRBJ2-1	once	NA	CASADSHYNEQFF	TGTGCCAGCGCTGACAGTCACTACAATGAGCAGTTCTTC
TRBV7-2	TRBJ2-1	NA	NA	CASSKSGDNYNEQFF	TGTGCCAGCTCGAAGAGCGGTGATAACTACAATGAGCAGTTCTTC
TRBV5-1	TRBJ2-5	NA	NA	CASSPDREGRETQYF	TGCGCCAGCAGCCCGGACAGGGAGGGCAGGGAGACCCAGTACTTC
TRBV6-4	TRBJ2-2	NA	NA	CASSNSGVGELFF	TGTGCCAGCAGCAACTCAGGGGTCGGGGAGCTGTTTTTT
TRBV10-3	TRBJ2-7	NA	NA	CAISERESSYEQYF	TGTGCCATCAGTGAGCGGGAGTCCTCCTACGAGCAGTACTTC